This T cell receptor (beta chain) was documented in a study of shared clonotypes between healthy human individuals. Method: immunoSEQ multiplex PCR; TCRdb's copy keeps in-frame clones and lacks some. This repertoire shows 2 million to 2.5 million clones, more than 85% found once; its top ten account for 0.39%. All participating donors were Caucasian adults from Nashville, Tennessee. Notes on the study in general: Estimated richness values were generally larger in naive subsets than in memory subsets. Clonotype sharing levels among donors were expected to vary with sequencing depth.

The CDR3 covers 14 residues. V lost 5 bases to trimming and J lost 3 bases; unmatched junction nucleotides: 4. CDR1 and CDR2 from the germline V gene are MDHEN and SYDVKM. On this clone: The antigen remains undetermined.

The receptor was isolated from a young man in good health. Some clones in this sample may be carry-over from other donors' samples. The chain combines TRBV28 with TRBJ1-1; 9 bases fit TRBD1. The sequenced material came from naive CD4+ T cells from PBMCs. As for subset: CD45RA+ positively selected. Here the CDR3 DNA reads TGTGCCAGCAGTGAGGGACAGGGACACACTGAAGCTTTCTTT. This codes for CASSEGQGHTEAFF.